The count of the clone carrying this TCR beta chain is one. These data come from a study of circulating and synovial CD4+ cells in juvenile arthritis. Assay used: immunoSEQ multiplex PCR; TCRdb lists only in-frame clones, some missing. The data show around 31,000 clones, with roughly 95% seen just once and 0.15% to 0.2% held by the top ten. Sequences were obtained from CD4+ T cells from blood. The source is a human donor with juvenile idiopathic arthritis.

CDR3 DNA: TGTGCCAGCAGCGTAGACAGCACTAACTATGGCTACACCTTC. The encoded protein is CASSVDSTNYGYTF. The chain couples TRBV9 to TRBJ1-2, with D unclear. The V gene lost 0 bases and the J gene lost 0 bases, with 6 bases spanning the gap. The germline V gene encodes CDR1 SGDLS and CDR2 YYNGEE. The CDR3 extends over 14 amino acids.